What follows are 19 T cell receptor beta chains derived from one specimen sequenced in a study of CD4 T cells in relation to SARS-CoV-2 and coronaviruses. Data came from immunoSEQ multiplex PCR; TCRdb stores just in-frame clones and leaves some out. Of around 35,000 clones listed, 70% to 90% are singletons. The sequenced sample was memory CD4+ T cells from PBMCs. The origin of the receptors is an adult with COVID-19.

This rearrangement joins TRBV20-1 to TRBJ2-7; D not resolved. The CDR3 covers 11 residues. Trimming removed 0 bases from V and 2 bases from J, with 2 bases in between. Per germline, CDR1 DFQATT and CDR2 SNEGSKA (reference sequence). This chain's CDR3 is CSARDPYEQYF. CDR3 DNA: TGCAGTGCTAGAGACCCCTACGAGCAGTACTTC.

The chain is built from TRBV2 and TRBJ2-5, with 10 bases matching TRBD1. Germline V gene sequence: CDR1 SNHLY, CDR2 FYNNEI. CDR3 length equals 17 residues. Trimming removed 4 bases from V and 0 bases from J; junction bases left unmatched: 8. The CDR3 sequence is CASSGVRDRGHQETQYF. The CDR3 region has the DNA TGTGCCAGCAGTGGAGTCCGGGACAGGGGCCACCAAGAGACCCAGTACTTC. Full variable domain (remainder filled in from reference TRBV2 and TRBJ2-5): EPEVTQTPSHQVTQMGQEVILRCVPISNHLYFYWYRQILGQKVEFLVSFYNNEISEKSEIFDDQFSVERPDGSNFTLKIRSTKLEDSAMYFCASSGVRDRGHQETQYFGPGTRLLVL.

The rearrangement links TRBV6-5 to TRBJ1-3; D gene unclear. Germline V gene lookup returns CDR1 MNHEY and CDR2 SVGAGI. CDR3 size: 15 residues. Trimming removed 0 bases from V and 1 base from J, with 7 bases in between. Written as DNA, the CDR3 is TGTGCCAGCAGTTACTCCCAGAATTCTGGAAACACCATATATTTT. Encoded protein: CASSYSQNSGNTIYF.

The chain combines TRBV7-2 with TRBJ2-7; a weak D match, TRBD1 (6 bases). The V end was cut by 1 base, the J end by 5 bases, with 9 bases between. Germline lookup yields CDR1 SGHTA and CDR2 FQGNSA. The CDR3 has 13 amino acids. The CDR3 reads CASSLGTVDEQYF. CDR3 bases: TGTGCCAGCAGCTTAGGGACAGTTGACGAGCAGTACTTC. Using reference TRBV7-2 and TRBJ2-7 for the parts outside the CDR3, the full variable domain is GAGVSQSPSNKVTEKGKDVELRCDPISGHTALYWYRQSLGQGLEFLIYFQGNSAPDKSGLPSDRFSAERTGGSVSTLTIQRTQQEDSAVYLCASSLGTVDEQYFGPGTRLTVT.

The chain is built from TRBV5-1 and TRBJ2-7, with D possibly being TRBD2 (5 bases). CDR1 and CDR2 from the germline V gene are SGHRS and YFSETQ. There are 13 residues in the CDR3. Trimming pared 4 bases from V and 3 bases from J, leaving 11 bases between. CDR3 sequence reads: CASSLDGNYEQYF. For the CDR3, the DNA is TGCGCCAGCAGCCTGGACGGGAACTACGAGCAGTACTTC.

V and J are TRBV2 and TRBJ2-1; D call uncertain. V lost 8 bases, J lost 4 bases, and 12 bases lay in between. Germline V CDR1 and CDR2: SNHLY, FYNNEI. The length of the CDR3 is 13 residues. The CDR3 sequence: CASRLGEYNEQFF. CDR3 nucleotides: TGTGCCAGCCGGCTTGGGGAATACAATGAGCAGTTCTTC.

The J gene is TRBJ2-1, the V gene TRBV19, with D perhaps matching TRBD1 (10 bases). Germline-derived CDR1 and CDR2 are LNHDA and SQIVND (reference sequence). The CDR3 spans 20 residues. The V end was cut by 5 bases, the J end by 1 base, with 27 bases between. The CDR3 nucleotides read TGTGCCAGTAGTGCACGACAGGGGGCACGAACTAGCGGGTCCTACAATGAGCAGTTCTTC. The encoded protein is CASSARQGARTSGSYNEQFF.

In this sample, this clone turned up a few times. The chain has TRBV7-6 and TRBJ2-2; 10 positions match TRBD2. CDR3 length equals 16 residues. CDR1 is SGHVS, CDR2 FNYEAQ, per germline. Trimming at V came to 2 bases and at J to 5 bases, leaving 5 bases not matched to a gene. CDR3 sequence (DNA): TGTGCCAGCAGCTTACTAGCGGGAGATAAGACCGGGGAGCTGTTTTTT. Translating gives CASSLLAGDKTGELFF.

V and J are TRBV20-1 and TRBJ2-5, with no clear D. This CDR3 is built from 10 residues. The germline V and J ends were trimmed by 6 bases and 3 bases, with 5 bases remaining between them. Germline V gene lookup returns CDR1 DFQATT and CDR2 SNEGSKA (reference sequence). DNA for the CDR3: TGCAGTGCATCAGAAGAGACCCAGTACTTC. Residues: CSASEETQYF.

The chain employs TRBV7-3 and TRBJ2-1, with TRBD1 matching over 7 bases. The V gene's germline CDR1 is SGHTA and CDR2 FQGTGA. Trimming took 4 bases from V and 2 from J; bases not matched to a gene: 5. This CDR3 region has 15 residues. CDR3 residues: CASSSTGSAYNEQFF. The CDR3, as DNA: TGTGCCAGCAGCTCGACAGGGAGCGCCTACAATGAGCAGTTCTTC.

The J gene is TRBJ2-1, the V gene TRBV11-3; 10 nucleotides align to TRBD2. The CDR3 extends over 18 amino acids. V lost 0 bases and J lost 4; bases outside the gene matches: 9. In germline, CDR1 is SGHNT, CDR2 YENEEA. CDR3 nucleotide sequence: TGTGCCAGCAGCTTAGATAGGACTAGCGGTCTTTTTTACAATGAGCAGTTCTTC. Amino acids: CASSLDRTSGLFYNEQFF.

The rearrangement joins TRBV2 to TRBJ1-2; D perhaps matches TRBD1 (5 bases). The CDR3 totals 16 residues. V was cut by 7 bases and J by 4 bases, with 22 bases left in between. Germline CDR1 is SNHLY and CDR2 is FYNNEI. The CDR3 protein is CASTDNNPLLSYGYTF. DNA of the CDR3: TGTGCCAGCACGGACAACAACCCTCTCTTAAGCTATGGCTACACCTTC.

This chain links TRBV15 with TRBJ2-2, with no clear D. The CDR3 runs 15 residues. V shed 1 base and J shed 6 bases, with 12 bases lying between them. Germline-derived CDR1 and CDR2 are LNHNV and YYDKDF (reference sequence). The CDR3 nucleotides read TGTGCCACCAGCAGAGGACCCATTGAGTCCGGGGAGCTGTTTTTT. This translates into CATSRGPIESGELFF.

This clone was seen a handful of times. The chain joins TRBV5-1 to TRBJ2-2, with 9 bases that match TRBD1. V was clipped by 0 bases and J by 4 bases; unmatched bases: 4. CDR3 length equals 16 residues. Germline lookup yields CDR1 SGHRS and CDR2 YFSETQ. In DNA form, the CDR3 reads TGCGCCAGCAGCTTGGGGACAGGGGTTACCACCGGGGAGCTGTTTTTT. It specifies CASSLGTGVTTGELFF.

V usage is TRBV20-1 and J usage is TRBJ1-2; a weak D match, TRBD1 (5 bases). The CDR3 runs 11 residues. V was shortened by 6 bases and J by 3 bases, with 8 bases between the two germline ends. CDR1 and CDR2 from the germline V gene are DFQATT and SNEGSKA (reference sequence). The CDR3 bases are TGCAGTGCAGGGGAGGACTATGGCTACACCTTC. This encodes CSAGEDYGYTF.

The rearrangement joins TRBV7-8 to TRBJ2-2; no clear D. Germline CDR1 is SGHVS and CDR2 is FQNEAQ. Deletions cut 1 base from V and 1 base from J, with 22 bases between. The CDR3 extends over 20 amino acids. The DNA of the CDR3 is TGTGCCAGCAGCTTAGAACCTGTGGTGGGCCTAACCCTGAACACCGGGGAGCTGTTTTTT. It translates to CASSLEPVVGLTLNTGELFF.

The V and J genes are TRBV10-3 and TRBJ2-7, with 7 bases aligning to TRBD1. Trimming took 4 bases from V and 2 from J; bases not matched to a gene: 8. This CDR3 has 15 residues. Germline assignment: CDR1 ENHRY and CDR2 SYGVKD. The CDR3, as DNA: TGTGCCATCAGTGGGACAGGTTCTCAAACCTACGAGCAGTACTTC. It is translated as CAISGTGSQTYEQYF.

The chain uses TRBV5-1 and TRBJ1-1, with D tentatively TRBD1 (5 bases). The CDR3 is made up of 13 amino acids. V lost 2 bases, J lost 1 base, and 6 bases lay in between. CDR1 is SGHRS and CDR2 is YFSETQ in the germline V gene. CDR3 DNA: TGCGCCAGCAGCTTTCAGGGGAACACTGAAGCTTTCTTT. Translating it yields CASSFQGNTEAFF.

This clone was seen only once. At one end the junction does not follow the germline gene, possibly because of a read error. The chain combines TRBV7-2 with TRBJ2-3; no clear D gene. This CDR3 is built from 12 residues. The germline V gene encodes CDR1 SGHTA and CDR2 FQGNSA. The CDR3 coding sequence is TGTGCCAGCAGTTTAGGAGAGCATACGCAGTATTTT. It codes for CASSLGEHTQYF. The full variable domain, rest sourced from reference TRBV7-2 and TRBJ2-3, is GAGVSQSPSNKVTEKGKDVELRCDPISGHTALYWYRQSLGQGLEFLIYFQGNSAPDKSGLPSDRFSAERTGGSVSTLTIQRTQQEDSAVYLCASSLGEHTQYFGPGTRLTVL.